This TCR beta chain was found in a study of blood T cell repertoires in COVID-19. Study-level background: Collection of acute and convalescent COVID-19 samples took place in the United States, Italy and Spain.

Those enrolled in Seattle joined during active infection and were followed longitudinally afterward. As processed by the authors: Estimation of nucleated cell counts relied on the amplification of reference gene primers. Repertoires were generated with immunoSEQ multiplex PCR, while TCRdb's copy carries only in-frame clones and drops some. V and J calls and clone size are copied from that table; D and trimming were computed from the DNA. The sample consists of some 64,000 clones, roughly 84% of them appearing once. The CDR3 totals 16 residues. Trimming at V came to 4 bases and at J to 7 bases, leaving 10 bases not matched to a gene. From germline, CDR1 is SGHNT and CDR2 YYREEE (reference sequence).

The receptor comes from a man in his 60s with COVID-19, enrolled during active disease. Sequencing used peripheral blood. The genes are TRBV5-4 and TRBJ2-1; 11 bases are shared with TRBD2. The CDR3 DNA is TGTGCCAGCAGCGCCGGGACTAGCGGATATCATAATGAGCAGTTCTTC. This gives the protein CASSAGTSGYHNEQFF.